Following are 12 T cell receptor beta chains from one sample sequenced in a study of PD-L1 blockade in urothelial cancer. Data came from immunoSEQ multiplex PCR; TCRdb stores just in-frame clones and leaves some out. The repertoire holds 50,000 or so clones, with 60% to 80% as singletons. The sample was PBMCs, taken around atezolizumab (anti-PD-L1) treatment. The receptors stem from a man between 70 and 80 years old with urothelial cancer.

The chain joins TRBV28 to TRBJ2-2, with D uncertain. CDR1 and CDR2 (germline): MDHEN, SYDVKM. Trimming left V 8 bases short and J 0 bases short, with 7 bases between. This CDR3 has 13 amino acids. This CDR3 reads CASLSTNTGELFF. CDR3 nucleotide sequence: TGTGCCAGCCTATCAACGAACACCGGGGAGCTGTTTTTT.

V gene TRBV7-8 combines with J gene TRBJ2-3; D might be TRBD2 (7 bases). The CDR3 consists of 14 residues. V gave up 5 bases and J gave up 6 bases, with 15 bases separating them. Per germline, CDR1 SGHVS and CDR2 FQNEAQ. CDR3 nucleotides: TGTGCCAGCAGCCCGACGGGGGGCCAGGATACGCAGTATTTT. Amino acid sequence: CASSPTGGQDTQYF.

The CDR3 region has the DNA TGTGCCAGCAGTTACTCGATGGGCGGGGGGCAGTACTTC. It translates to CASSYSMGGGQYF. The rearrangement joins TRBV6-5 to TRBJ2-7, with 7 nucleotides matching TRBD2. J lost 9 bases, V lost 0 bases, and 5 bases had no gene match. CDR3 length: 13 residues. Germline assignment: CDR1 MNHEY and CDR2 SVGAGI.

CDR3 sequence reads: CASSSNGAVRGYGYTF. The CDR3 DNA sequence: TGTGCCAGCAGTTCGAATGGGGCCGTCAGGGGCTATGGCTACACCTTC. The genes are TRBV27 and TRBJ1-2, with D possibly TRBD1 on 6 matching bases. The CDR3 has 16 residues. The germline CDR1 and CDR2 sequences are MNHEY and SMNVEV (reference sequence). V was trimmed by 4 bases and J by 4 bases, leaving 19 bases between them.

This clone showed up just a few times. This sequence joins TRBV7-2 and TRBJ2-3; no reliable D call. The V end was cut by 1 base, the J end by 2 bases, with 7 bases between. This CDR3 is built from 14 residues. Germline V CDR1 and CDR2: SGHTA, FQGNSA. The CDR3 loop reads CASSLEHNTDTQYF. The CDR3, as DNA: TGTGCCAGCAGCTTAGAGCATAACACAGATACGCAGTATTTT.

This chain joins TRBV5-8 and TRBJ1-5; 9 bases are shared with TRBD1. J gave up 3 bases and V 4 bases, and 5 bases lay outside the gene matches. The CDR3 consists of 15 residues. Germline CDR1 reads SGHTS; CDR2 reads YDEGEE. The CDR3 region is CASSLTGGYNQPQHF. DNA of the CDR3: TGTGCCAGCAGCCTCACAGGGGGCTACAATCAGCCCCAGCATTTT.

The chain has TRBV4-1 and TRBJ2-5, with 10 bases matching TRBD1. Per the germline V gene, CDR1 is MGHRA and CDR2 is YSYEKL. V shed 2 bases, J shed 3 bases, and the junction held 6 bases outside the gene matches. This CDR3 region has 16 residues. CDR3 sequence reads: CASSQRDRGREETQYF. CDR3 DNA sequence: TGCGCCAGCAGCCAACGGGACAGGGGAAGGGAAGAGACCCAGTACTTC.

V gene TRBV7-8 combines with J gene TRBJ2-3, with 8 nucleotides matching TRBD1. Trimming at V came to 2 bases and at J to 6 bases, leaving 13 bases not matched to a gene. CDR1 and CDR2 (germline): SGHVS, FQNEAQ. The CDR3 extends over 17 amino acids. In DNA form, the CDR3 reads TGTGCCAGCAGCTTACTAGGACAGGGAAGGGGATTGGATACGCAGTATTTT. Translated, it gives CASSLLGQGRGLDTQYF.

The CDR3 DNA reads as TGTGCCAGCATTAAATCCAAGGGACTAGATTACAATGAGCAGTTCTTC. This sequence encodes CASIKSKGLDYNEQFF. The chain uses TRBV27 and TRBJ2-1; 8 bases match TRBD2. V shed 7 bases and J 4 bases; nucleotides not matched to a gene: 12. The germline V gene has CDR1 MNHEY and CDR2 SMNVEV (reference sequence). The CDR3 has 16 residues.

This clone is a singleton in its sample. The V gene is TRBV4-1, the J gene TRBJ1-4; weak D call: TRBD1 (6 bases). CDR1 and CDR2 from the germline V gene are MGHRA and YSYEKL. This CDR3 region has 15 residues. V was trimmed by 0 bases and J by 7 bases, leaving 12 bases between them. CDR3 DNA: TGCGCCAGCAGCCAAGAGCTAGGGGGTGGTGAAAAACTGTTTTTT. This gives the protein CASSQELGGGEKLFF.

V and J are TRBV19 and TRBJ2-1; TRBD2 matches at 11 bases. The CDR3 is made up of 15 amino acids. Germline CDR1 and CDR2: LNHDA and SQIVND (reference sequence). Trimming took 7 bases from V and 6 from J; bases not matched to a gene: 8. The CDR3 loop reads CASTPLAGGPNEQFF. The CDR3 coding sequence is TGTGCCAGTACTCCCCTAGCGGGGGGACCCAATGAGCAGTTCTTC.

The genes are TRBV5-1 and TRBJ2-7, with a weak D call TRBD1 (6 bases). V was trimmed by 7 bases and J by 2 bases, leaving 16 bases between them. There are 14 residues in the CDR3. CDR1 and CDR2 from the germline V gene are SGHRS and YFSETQ. CDR3 DNA: TGCGCCAGCCTCAACGACAGGCCCCCCTACGAGCAGTACTTC. The encoded protein is CASLNDRPPYEQYF.